This TCR beta chain came from a study of OX40 agonist ivuxolimab in advanced cancers. Concerning the study at large: Ivuxolimab was a fully human IgG2 agonistic monoclonal antibody targeting the costimulatory receptor OX40 (CD134). Prior anti-PD-1, anti-PD-L1 or anti-CTLA-4 therapy was permitted, and checkpoint inhibitors had been received by about two fifths of dose-escalation patients. Partial responses occurred in three dose-escalation patients: two with cutaneous melanoma and one with hepatocellular carcinoma. Intravenous ivuxolimab was administered to patients every 2 weeks at six dose levels: 0.01, 0.1, 0.3, 1.5, 3 and 10 mg/kg. The purpose of peripheral TCRbeta sequencing was to test whether ivuxolimab changed TCR sequence diversity and led to clonal T-cell expansion. The paper covers the monotherapy dose-escalation part of the phase I ivuxolimab trial, which included N = 52 patients. In the dose-escalation cohort, approximately 83% of patients were male, and the mean age was around 65 years with a range of roughly 20 to 79. Of the roughly 51 patients in dose escalation, about 20 had hepatocellular carcinoma, some 15 had melanoma, 9 had renal cell carcinoma and 9 had head and neck cancer.

To sequence the TCRbeta CDR3 region, genomic DNA was isolated from the sorted cells. The immunoSEQ Assay was used to sequence the TCRbeta CDR3 regions. Entries here come from immuneACCESS through TCRdb and include only in-frame sequences with V and J called. Some clones fail to appear in such tables; in the studies checked, an unresolved V gene covers under half of the shortfall, and the cause of the remainder is unknown. This sample holds over 55,000 clones; 84% were observed only once. Together, the top ten hold 2.4% of the sample. General findings and caveats noted by the study authors: On average, CD8+ T cells showed more expanded clones than CD4+ T cells after ivuxolimab. Low levels of normalized T-cell clonal expansion were also shown by some nonresponding patients. The antigen specificity of the peripheral T cells that underwent clonal expansion was not determined. In the 0.1-3.0 mg/kg groups, partial responders had among the lowest normalized peripheral clonal expansion, particularly in CD8+ T cells. At doses from 0.1 to 3.0 mg/kg, clonal expansion was seen in both CD4+ and CD8+ blood T cells between baseline and week 6.

Patients with autoimmune disease history or receiving systemic immunosuppression were excluded from the trial. Peripheral blood for TCR sequencing was collected from all dose cohorts at baseline, on cycle 4 day 1, and on cycle 7 day 1. The samples were drawn from a first-in-human, open-label, multicenter phase I dose-escalation trial of ivuxolimab. Adults with locally advanced or metastatic head and neck squamous cell, hepatocellular, melanoma or renal cell carcinoma were enrolled in the trial. CD4+ and CD8+ T cells were sorted separately from peripheral blood before TCR sequencing. In regard to this clone: No antigen is known for it. Base qualities are not at hand, and no much larger clone is one base apart.

This clonotype originated in an adult with an advanced solid tumor such as melanoma, head and neck, liver or kidney cancer. Sequenced here: CD4+ or CD8+ T cells sorted from blood, sampled in a trial of the OX40 agonist ivuxolimab.

The DNA is as follows: TGTGCCAGCAGTTACTTATCGCTGAACACTGAAGCTTTCTTT. It is translated as CASSYLSLNTEAFF. The V gene is TRBV6-6 and the J gene is TRBJ1-1; the D gene remains uncertain. There are 14 amino acids in the CDR3, from cysteine to phenylalanine inclusive. Only the CDR3 portion is preserved as DNA: 42 bases, with reading frame beginning at the first base. Trimming at the junction amounts to 1 base on V and 0 bases on J, and the germline ends lie 6 bases apart. The germline V gene encodes CDR1 MNHNY and CDR2 SVGAGI (reference sequence).